The rows below give T cell receptor beta chains drawn from one sample of a study of lymphopenia after photon versus proton radiotherapy. Profiling relied on immunoSEQ multiplex PCR, and the TCRdb table lists in-frame clones only, not all of them. The repertoire holds about 53,000 clones, with around four fifths as singletons. Sequences were derived from peripheral blood, sampled from a patient treated with photon-based radiotherapy. These receptors were obtained from a man aged 50 to 59 with gastric cancer. CDR3s include the opening cysteine and the closing phenylalanine or tryptophan. The D gene is left open where the match is weak. Expanded clones get a size class; other rows say once, few or many, or leave the size out.

>TRBV5-4|TRBJ2-3|once|.
TGTGCCAGCAGCTTGGATGGGACTGGCACAGATACGCAGTATTTT
CASSLDGTGTDTQYF
>TRBV6-1|TRBJ2-7|.|.
TGTGCCAGCAGTCCATATCTCCGGGATCCTGGGTACTTC
CASSPYLRDPGYF
>TRBV11-2|TRBJ2-3|.|.
TGTGCCAGCACTAAGACTAGGGATACGCAGTATTTT
CASTKTRDTQYF
>TRBV28|TRBJ2-1|.|TRBD1
TGTGCCAGCAGTGAATTCGGGACAGCATCTGGGGGTTCCTACAATGAGCAGTTCTTC
CASSEFGTASGGSYNEQFF
>TRBV19|TRBJ2-7|once|TRBD1
TGTGCCAGTAGTGCCGGGACAGGGATTTACGAGCAGTACTTC
CASSAGTGIYEQYF
>TRBV6-5|TRBJ2-7|once|TRBD2
TGTGCCAGCAGCGCCGGGACTAGCCCACCCTACGAGCAGTACTTC
CASSAGTSPPYEQYF
>TRBV18|TRBJ1-1|.|.
TGTGCCAGCTCACCGAGTATAAAGAACACTGAAGCTTTCTTT
CASSPSIKNTEAFF
>TRBV10-3|TRBJ2-1|.|TRBD1
TGTGCCATCAGTGAGTCGCGGCCAGGGGGTCGGAATGAGCAGTTCTTC
CAISESRPGGRNEQFF
>TRBV7-8|TRBJ2-1|.|TRBD2
TGTGCCAGCAGCTTAGCGCGCCTAGCGGGGAATAATGAGCAGTTCTTC
CASSLARLAGNNEQFF
>TRBV30|TRBJ2-7|.|TRBD2
TGTGCCTGGACCGGGCTAGCGGCCCTCGGCCCACACTTC
CAWTGLAALGPHF
>TRBV5-1|TRBJ1-5|.|.
TGCGCCAGCAGCTTGGGGTCTGATAATCAGCCCCAGCATTTT
CASSLGSDNQPQHF
>TRBV25-1|TRBJ1-3|.|.
TGTGCCAGCAGTGCCCCAATACCGGGCTCTGGAAACACCATATATTTT
CASSAPIPGSGNTIYF
>TRBV6-5|TRBJ1-5|.|TRBD1
TGTGCCAGTGGACAGGCCATGGTCGATAATCAGCCCCAGCATTTT
CASGQAMVDNQPQHF
>TRBV11-3|TRBJ1-1|.|TRBD1
TGTGCCAGCAGTCCCTTAGAAGGGGGCCCCGAAGCTTTCTTT
CASSPLEGGPEAFF
>TRBV15|TRBJ2-2|.|TRBD2
TGTGCCACCAGCAGAGTCGGGAGGGAGAGCGGGGAGCTGTTTTTT
CATSRVGRESGELFF
>TRBV19|TRBJ1-2|.|.
TGTGCCAGTAGTCCGGACCGGGGCCTACGGGTTAACTATGGCTACACCTTC
CASSPDRGLRVNYGYTF
>TRBV6-6|TRBJ2-2|few|.
TGTGCCAGCAGTTGGCCTAGCGTGAACACCGGGGAGCTGTTTTTT
CASSWPSVNTGELFF
>TRBV6-1|TRBJ2-7|once|.
TGTGCCAGCAGGAGGGGGGGTTACGAGCAGTACTTC
CASRRGGYEQYF
>TRBV30|TRBJ2-5|.|TRBD2
TGTGCCTGGAGTGGGGGACTAGCGGGTGGAACCCAGTACTTC
CAWSGGLAGGTQYF
>TRBV19|TRBJ2-7|.|.
TGTGCCAGTAGTATACAGTTGGTAGGGACCTACGAGCAGTACTTC
CASSIQLVGTYEQYF
>TRBV9|TRBJ2-3|.|TRBD2
TGTGCCAGCACCGTAGGCGGGAGGGGCACAGATACGCAGTATTTT
CASTVGGRGTDTQYF
>TRBV27|TRBJ2-7|few|TRBD1
TGTGCCAGCAGTTACGAAGCAGGGGGTTCCTACGAGCAGTACTTC
CASSYEAGGSYEQYF
>TRBV6-1|TRBJ2-5|few|TRBD2
TGTGCCAGCAGTGAATTAGCGGGAGGCCCACAAGAGACCCAGTACTTC
CASSELAGGPQETQYF
>TRBV19|TRBJ1-2|.|.
TGTGCCAGTACTGATATCGGGGGGACTTTCTATGGCTACACCTTC
CASTDIGGTFYGYTF
>TRBV7-2|TRBJ2-7|.|.
TGTGCCAGCAGCTTAATACGGACCCCCCGGAACGAGCAGTACTTC
CASSLIRTPRNEQYF
>TRBV5-6|TRBJ2-7|.|.
TGTGCCAGCAGCCGTGAGGGGCACACCTACGAGCAGTACTTC
CASSREGHTYEQYF
>TRBV5-1|TRBJ1-1|.|.
TGCGCCAGCAGCGGACAGATCATGAACACTGAAGCTTTCTTT
CASSGQIMNTEAFF
>TRBV5-4|TRBJ2-3|.|TRBD2
TGTGCCAGCAGCTCAGGACTAGCGGGAGCGGATACGCAGTATTTT
CASSSGLAGADTQYF
>TRBV11-2|TRBJ2-5|.|TRBD2
TGTGCCAGCAGCGTCAGGGGTGGGTTAGCGGGGCCGGAGACCCAGTACTTC
CASSVRGGLAGPETQYF
>TRBV28|TRBJ1-1|.|TRBD1
TGTGCCAGCAGTGCTCCAGGGGGCAGGAACACTGAAGCTTTCTTT
CASSAPGGRNTEAFF
>TRBV6-4|TRBJ2-1|.|TRBD2
TGTGCCAGCAGTGACTCTAGCGGGCTCTCCTACAATGAGCAGTTCTTC
CASSDSSGLSYNEQFF
>TRBV5-6|TRBJ1-1|.|.
TGTGCCAGCAGCAGGGGGGCGAGGAGTGAAGCTTTCTTT
CASSRGARSEAFF
>TRBV27|TRBJ1-5|.|.
TGTGCCAGCAGCCCCCTGGGGGGGCATCAGCCCCAGCATTTT
CASSPLGGHQPQHF
>TRBV6-1|TRBJ2-2|.|.
TGTGCCAGCAACGCAGGGATCACCGGGGAGCTGTTTTTT
CASNAGITGELFF
>TRBV30|TRBJ1-1|.|.
TGTGCCGTTCTCCCCAGGGAGGGCACTGAAGCTTTCTTT
CAVLPREGTEAFF
>TRBV21-1|TRBJ2-1|.|.
TGTGCCAGCAGGGGGACTAGCGGGAGACCCAATGAGCAGTTCTTC
CASRGTSGRPNEQFF
>TRBV5-4|TRBJ2-5|.|.
TGTGCCAGCAGCTCGGACAGACAAGAGACCCAGTACTTC
CASSSDRQETQYF
>TRBV5-4|TRBJ1-2|once|TRBD1
TGTGCCAGCAGCCCCCCTGGGCAGGGGGGGAGTTATGGCTACACCTTC
CASSPPGQGGSYGYTF
>TRBV4-1|TRBJ2-2|.|.
TGCGCCAGCAGCCAAGATCTGGCCGGGGAGCTGTTTTTT
CASSQDLAGELFF
>TRBV6-5|TRBJ2-3|.|.
TGTGCCAGCAGTTACTCTCGGACTGGCACAGATACGCAGTATTTT
CASSYSRTGTDTQYF
>TRBV10-2|TRBJ2-1|.|.
TGCGCCAGCAGTGGGGTGAGCTCCTACAATGAGCAGTTCTTC
CASSGVSSYNEQFF
>TRBV7-8|TRBJ2-7|.|.
TGTGCCAGCAGCTTAACCCCTTCCTACGAGCAGTACTTC
CASSLTPSYEQYF
>TRBV7-9|TRBJ1-4|.|.
TGTGCCAGCAGCTCCCTCGCAACTAATGAAAAACTGTTTTTT
CASSSLATNEKLFF
>TRBV28|TRBJ2-3|.|TRBD2
TGTGCCAGCAGTTTAGGCGGGAGGGCCACAGATACGCAGTATTTT
CASSLGGRATDTQYF
>TRBV5-5|TRBJ1-1|.|TRBD1
TGTGCCAGCAGCACGACAGGGGGGAGCACTGAAGCTTTCTTT
CASSTTGGSTEAFF
>TRBV19|TRBJ1-1|once|.
TGTGCCAGTAGTATTAGGCGGACGAACACTGAAGCTTTCTTT
CASSIRRTNTEAFF
>TRBV29-1|TRBJ2-1|few|.
TGCAGCGTTGAAGGCGGGTTTTTAACTAGCCCCAATGAGCAGTTCTTC
CSVEGGFLTSPNEQFF
>TRBV5-5|TRBJ2-7|.|.
TGTGCCAGCAGTCAACTAGCTACCTACGAGCAGTACTTC
CASSQLATYEQYF